The T cell receptor (beta chain) described here comes from a study of long-term antiretroviral therapy in people with HIV. Whole-study results and caveats: Specimen acquisition occurred between 2004 and 2017, potentially under older ART regimens.

The samples, holding roughly 1-11 million cryopreserved PBMC, were thawed before DNA extraction was carried out. At the survey level, the v3.0 immunoSEQ assay was run. Sequencing was performed with immunoSEQ multiplex PCR; in TCRdb, only in-frame clones are kept and a portion is missing. Of around 11,000 clones listed, 81% are singletons. In its sample, this clone was seen once. The target antigen is unknown. The sequence derives from a middle-aged man with HIV. Sequences were derived from unsorted PBMCs, sampled 1.8 years after starting antiretroviral therapy.

CDR3 bases: TGCGCCAGCAGCCCTGGAGCAGGGGCCTACGAGCAGTACTTC. Translation: CASSPGAGAYEQYF. The chain uses TRBV5-1 and TRBJ2-7; TRBD1 might be the D (6 bases). Germline V gives CDR1 SGHRS, CDR2 YFSETQ. V was clipped by 4 bases and J by 2 bases, with 13 bases between them. The CDR3 has 14 residues.